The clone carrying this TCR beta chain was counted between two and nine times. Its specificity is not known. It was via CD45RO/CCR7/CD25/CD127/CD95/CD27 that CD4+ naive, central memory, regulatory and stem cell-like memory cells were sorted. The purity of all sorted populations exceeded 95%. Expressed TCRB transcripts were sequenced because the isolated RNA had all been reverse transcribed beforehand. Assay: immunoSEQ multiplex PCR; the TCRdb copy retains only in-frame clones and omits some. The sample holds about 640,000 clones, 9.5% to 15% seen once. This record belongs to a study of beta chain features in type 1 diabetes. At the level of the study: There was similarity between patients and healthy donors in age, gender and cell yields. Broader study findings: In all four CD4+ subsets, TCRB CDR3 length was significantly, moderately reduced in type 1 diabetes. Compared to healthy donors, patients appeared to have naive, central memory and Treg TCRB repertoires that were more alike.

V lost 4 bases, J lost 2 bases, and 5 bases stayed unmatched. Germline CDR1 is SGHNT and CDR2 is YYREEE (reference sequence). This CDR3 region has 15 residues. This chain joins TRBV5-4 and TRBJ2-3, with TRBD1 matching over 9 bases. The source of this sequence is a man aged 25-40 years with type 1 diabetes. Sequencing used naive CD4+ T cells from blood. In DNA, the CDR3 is TGTGCCAGCAGCCGGGGACAGGGCAACACAGATACGCAGTATTTT. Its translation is CASSRGQGNTDTQYF.